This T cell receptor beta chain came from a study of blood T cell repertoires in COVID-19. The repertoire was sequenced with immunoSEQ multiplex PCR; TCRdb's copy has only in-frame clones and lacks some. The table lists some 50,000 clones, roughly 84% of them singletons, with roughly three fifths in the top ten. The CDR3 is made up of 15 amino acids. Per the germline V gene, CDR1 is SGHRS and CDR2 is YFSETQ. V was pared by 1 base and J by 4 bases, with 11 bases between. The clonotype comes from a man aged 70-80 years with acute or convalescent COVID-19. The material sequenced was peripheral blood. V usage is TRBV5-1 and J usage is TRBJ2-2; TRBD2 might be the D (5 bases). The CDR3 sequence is CASSLLRAGTGELFF. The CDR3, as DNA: TGCGCCAGCAGCTTGTTGAGGGCCGGCACCGGGGAGCTGTTTTTT.